Below are 31 T cell receptor beta chains sequenced from a single sample in a study of T cell responses to AZD1222 COVID-19 vaccine. Assay used: immunoSEQ multiplex PCR; TCRdb lists only in-frame clones, some missing. The sample has approximately 120,000 clones, about 88% seen once. The sequencing used peripheral blood, collected on day 0 of AZD1222 vaccination. All receptors come from an adult in good health.

This clone is a singleton in its sample. The rearrangement joins TRBV28 to TRBJ1-1; a possible D gene is TRBD1 (6 bases). Germline loops: CDR1 MDHEN, CDR2 SYDVKM. CDR3 length equals 15 residues. Trimming took off 2 bases at V and 4 bases at J, with 14 bases between the two ends. The CDR3 loop reads CASSLADKGGTEAFF. In DNA form, the CDR3 reads TGTGCCAGCAGTTTAGCGGATAAAGGGGGCACTGAAGCTTTCTTT. Complete variable domain (other parts from reference TRBV28 and TRBJ1-1): DVKVTQSSRYLVKRTGEKVFLECVQDMDHENMFWYRQDPGLGLRLIYFSYDVKMKEKGDIPEGYSVSREKKERFSLILESASTNQTSMYLCASSLADKGGTEAFFGQGTRLTVV.

This clone has a single count. CDR3 nucleotides: TGTGCCAGCAGCTTTTGGGGGCCCTTTGGTCGCTCGAACACCGGGGAGCTGTTTTTT. This translates into CASSFWGPFGRSNTGELFF. The chain employs TRBV13 and TRBJ2-2; TRBD1 might be the D (6 bases). Deletions cut 3 bases from V and 0 bases from J, with 20 bases between. The CDR3 is 19 residues long. The V gene's germline CDR1 is PRHDT and CDR2 FYEKMQ (reference sequence).

The chain employs TRBV2 and TRBJ1-2; tentatively, D is TRBD1 (6 bases). The germline CDR1 and CDR2 sequences are SNHLY and FYNNEI. Trimming stripped 7 bases from V and 5 bases from J, with 14 bases between. The CDR3 loop spans 13 amino acids. CDR3 nucleotides: TGTGCCAGCATGGGGGGCGTAGGGTATGGCTACACCTTC. It yields the protein CASMGGVGYGYTF.

The chain couples TRBV5-1 to TRBJ1-2; D is possibly TRBD1 (6 bases). This CDR3 has 14 amino acids. Germline-derived CDR1 and CDR2 are SGHRS and YFSETQ. Trimming removed 1 base from V and 0 bases from J, with 7 bases in between. In DNA form, the CDR3 reads TGCGCCAGCAGCTTGCCAGGGGCTAACTATGGCTACACCTTC. Its translation: CASSLPGANYGYTF.

This clone was seen a single time. The chain carries TRBV5-1 and TRBJ2-2; D remains unclear. Germline V gene data show CDR1 as SGHRS and CDR2 as YFSETQ. The CDR3 has 13 residues. V was shortened by 0 bases and J by 4 bases, with 4 bases between the two germline ends. The CDR3 loop reads CASSLGITGELFF. CDR3 in DNA: TGCGCCAGCAGCTTGGGAATCACCGGGGAGCTGTTTTTT.

This chain links TRBV6-1 with TRBJ2-1, with D uncertain. V dropped 1 base and J dropped 10 bases, with 5 bases sitting between them. Per the germline V gene, CDR1 is MNHNS and CDR2 is SASEGT. CDR3 size: 11 residues. In DNA, the CDR3 is TGTGCCAGCAGTGAAGTTCGGGAGCAGTTCTTC. Amino acids: CASSEVREQFF.

The chain has TRBV6-2 or TRBV6-3 and TRBJ1-5, with D tentatively TRBD1 (5 bases). The V end was cut by 2 bases, the J end by 1 base, with 15 bases between. The CDR3 spans 17 residues. Germline V CDR1 and CDR2: MNHEY, SVGEGT. CDR3 residues: CASSYGLGLKSNQPQHF. In DNA form, the CDR3 reads TGTGCCAGCAGTTACGGGTTGGGACTTAAGAGCAATCAGCCCCAGCATTTT.

The DNA of the CDR3 is TGTGCCAGCAGCCCCTGGAGACAGCAGCACACTGAAGCTTTCTTT. Translating it yields CASSPWRQQHTEAFF. The chain joins TRBV11-2 to TRBJ1-1; D is possibly TRBD1 (5 bases). Germline values: CDR1 SGHAT, CDR2 FQNNGV. This CDR3 comprises 15 residues. Trimming left V 5 bases short and J 3 bases short, with 16 bases between.

The genes are TRBV7-9 and TRBJ1-3; D not resolved. Germline CDR1 reads SEHNR; CDR2 reads FQNEAQ (reference sequence). The CDR3 has 12 residues. Trimming removed 5 bases at V and 7 bases at J, with 9 bases between. CDR3 coding DNA: TGTGCCAGCAGCATTCACGCGAACACCATATATTTT. This sequence encodes CASSIHANTIYF.

The J gene is TRBJ1-1, the V gene TRBV2; D remains unclear. The germline V gene encodes CDR1 SNHLY and CDR2 FYNNEI. Between the trimmed V and J ends, which lost 4 bases and 6 bases, there was a span of 12 bases. This CDR3 spans 13 amino acids. In DNA form, the CDR3 reads TGTGCCAGCAGTGTTAAGCGGGGAGCTGAAGCTTTCTTT. Protein: CASSVKRGAEAFF.

The chain joins TRBV7-8 to TRBJ1-5; no clear D gene. V was trimmed by 1 base and J by 1 base, leaving 8 bases between them. CDR1 and CDR2 from the germline V gene are SGHVS and FQNEAQ. The CDR3 length is 15 residues. Written as DNA, the CDR3 is TGTGCCAGCAGCTTAGGTATAGGGAGCAATCAGCCCCAGCATTTT. This sequence encodes CASSLGIGSNQPQHF.

The genes are TRBV28 and TRBJ1-1; D not certain. This CDR3 comprises 13 residues. Germline-derived CDR1 and CDR2 are MDHEN and SYDVKM. V shed 2 bases and J shed 4 bases, with 8 bases lying between them. CDR3 bases: TGTGCCAGCAGTTTAATCTATACCACTGAAGCTTTCTTT. Translation: CASSLIYTTEAFF.

The chain uses TRBV7-9 and TRBJ1-4, with D uncertain. The V end lost 7 bases, the J end lost 8 bases, and 17 bases lay between the germline ends. The CDR3 consists of 14 residues. The germline CDR1 and CDR2 sequences are SEHNR and FQNEAQ (reference sequence). The CDR3 sequence is CASIPGPLGEKLFF. In nucleotides, the CDR3 is TGTGCCAGCATCCCGGGCCCCTTGGGAGAAAAACTGTTTTTT.

The rearrangement links TRBV24-1 to TRBJ2-1, with 12 bases lining up with TRBD2. CDR3 length: 17 residues. The germline V gene has CDR1 KGHDR and CDR2 SFDVKD. Unmatched junction bases numbered 6, after V lost 3 bases and J lost 4 bases. The CDR3 region is CATSDRSGTSGYNEQFF. CDR3 DNA: TGTGCCACCAGTGATAGATCCGGGACTAGCGGGTACAATGAGCAGTTCTTC.

This clone has just a few counts. J is TRBJ2-7 and V is TRBV7-3, with a weak D call TRBD1 (6 bases). V lost 1 base, J lost 4 bases, and 17 bases lay in between. CDR1 and CDR2 from the germline V gene are SGHTA and FQGTGA. This CDR3 is 16 amino acids long. CDR3 sequence reads: CASSLMGAGEGYEQYF. CDR3 sequence (DNA): TGTGCCAGCAGCTTAATGGGGGCAGGGGAAGGGTACGAGCAGTACTTC.

The V call is TRBV6-2 or TRBV6-3, the J call TRBJ2-1; D remains ambiguous. V was trimmed by 2 bases and J by 0 bases, leaving 2 bases between them. The germline gives CDR1 MNHEY, CDR2 SVGEGT. The CDR3 loop spans 13 amino acids. The CDR3 loop reads CASSYDSYNEQFF. As DNA, the CDR3 is TGTGCCAGCAGTTACGACTCCTACAATGAGCAGTTCTTC.

V is TRBV5-1 and J is TRBJ1-1, with no clear D. The CDR3 runs to 14 residues. Germline V gene lookup returns CDR1 SGHRS and CDR2 YFSETQ. V was pared by 2 bases and J by 3 bases, with 11 bases between. The CDR3 spells CASSLRSRDTEAFF. In DNA, the CDR3 is TGCGCCAGCAGCTTACGGAGCCGGGACACTGAAGCTTTCTTT.

This clone appeared once. The J gene is TRBJ2-6, the V gene TRBV7-8; possible D gene TRBD1, 6 bases. Trimming left V 1 base short and J 0 bases short, with 13 bases between. The CDR3 covers 18 residues. Germline V gene sequence: CDR1 SGHVS, CDR2 FQNEAQ. The CDR3 region is CASSLVSGASSGANVLTF. For the CDR3, the DNA is TGTGCCAGCAGCTTAGTGTCAGGGGCTAGCTCTGGGGCCAACGTCCTGACTTTC.

The V gene is TRBV5-4, the J gene TRBJ2-1; 8 nucleotides agree with TRBD2. Unmatched junction bases numbered 13, after V lost 3 bases and J lost 5 bases. Germline CDR1 reads SGHNT; CDR2 reads YYREEE (reference sequence). This CDR3 contains 17 residues. CDR3 DNA: TGTGCCAGCAGCTGGCCGGCGGGCGGGAGGCCTCACAATGAGCAGTTCTTC. It is translated as CASSWPAGGRPHNEQFF.

Turning to this clone: Distinct nucleotide sequences in the sample also encode this CDR3. The chain uses TRBV29-1 and TRBJ2-7; D could derive from TRBD1 or TRBD2 (6 bases each). V was clipped by 6 bases and J by 7 bases, with 19 bases between them. CDR3 length: 13 residues. Germline V CDR1 and CDR2: SQVTM, ANQGSEA. The CDR3 region has the DNA TGCAGCGTGGGGGGCCTTGGGGGGCTTGAGCAGTACTTC. Amino acid sequence: CSVGGLGGLEQYF.

This clone showed up just once. This rearrangement joins TRBV5-1 to TRBJ1-1, with no clear D. V was trimmed by 0 bases and J by 1 base, leaving 7 bases between them. Per the germline V gene, CDR1 is SGHRS and CDR2 is YFSETQ. The CDR3 is 14 residues long. The CDR3 here is CASSLERRNTEAFF. Written as DNA, the CDR3 is TGCGCCAGCAGCTTGGAGCGCCGGAACACTGAAGCTTTCTTT.

V gene TRBV12-3 or TRBV12-4 combines with J gene TRBJ2-1; the D is unclear. Trimming pared 2 bases from V and 6 bases from J, leaving 5 bases between. The CDR3 extends over 12 amino acids. The CDR3 protein is CASSLLGNEQFF. CDR3 DNA sequence: TGTGCCAGCAGTTTACTCGGCAATGAGCAGTTCTTC.

This clone was picked up one time. The chain couples TRBV6-5 to TRBJ1-2; D uncertain. The CDR3 spans 15 residues. CDR1 and CDR2 (germline): MNHEY, SVGAGI. Deletions cut 4 bases from V and 4 bases from J, with 16 bases between. In DNA, the CDR3 is TGTGCCAGCAGTTTCGACCCGGGCCGAGTCTATGGCTACACCTTC. It codes for CASSFDPGRVYGYTF.

V gene TRBV5-1 combines with J gene TRBJ1-1, with D possibly matching TRBD1 (6 bases). Germline CDR1 reads SGHRS; CDR2 reads YFSETQ. CDR3 size: 15 residues. V was cut by 4 bases and J by 1 base, with 14 bases left in between. The CDR3 spells CASSPRAGANTEAFF. The CDR3 bases are TGCGCCAGCAGCCCGAGGGCAGGGGCGAACACTGAAGCTTTCTTT.

The rearrangement links TRBV5-4 to TRBJ2-2, with D unresolved. Germline V CDR1 and CDR2: SGHNT, YYREEE (reference sequence). The V end was cut by 2 bases, the J end by 6 bases, with 8 bases between. CDR3 length equals 13 residues. The CDR3 reads CASSFPAPGELFF. The CDR3 DNA reads TGTGCCAGCAGCTTCCCCGCCCCCGGGGAGCTGTTTTTT.

The J gene is TRBJ2-1, the V gene TRBV9, with 7 bases fitting TRBD2. Germline CDR1 is SGDLS and CDR2 is YYNGEE. V lost 3 bases and J lost 2; bases outside the gene matches: 5. The CDR3 length is 15 residues. CDR3 in DNA: TGTGCCAGCAGCGCGGGACTATTTCCCTACAATGAGCAGTTCTTC. Protein product: CASSAGLFPYNEQFF. The full variable domain, completed using reference TRBV9 and TRBJ2-1, is DSGVTQTPKHLITATGQRVTLRCSPRSGDLSVYWYQQSLDQGLQFLIQYYNGEERAKGNILERFSAQQFPDLHSELNLSSLELGDSALYFCASSAGLFPYNEQFFGPGTRLTVL.

This clone has only one observation. The chain couples TRBV27 to TRBJ1-4; tentative D call: TRBD1 (6 bases). CDR3 length: 14 amino acids. Trimming pared 9 bases from V and 1 base from J, leaving 12 bases between. Germline V lookup: CDR1 MNHEY, CDR2 SMNVEV (reference sequence). Here the CDR3 reads CASKRGGTNEKLFF. CDR3 nucleotide sequence: TGTGCCAGTAAGAGGGGGGGAACTAATGAAAAACTGTTTTTT.

The chain has TRBV18 and TRBJ2-1; D call uncertain. The CDR3 loop spans 13 amino acids. Germline values: CDR1 KGHSH, CDR2 LQKENI. The V gene lost 0 bases and the J gene lost 9 bases, with 9 bases spanning the gap. CDR3 loop: CASSPPDESEQFF. The DNA for the CDR3 is TGTGCCAGCTCACCACCCGATGAGAGTGAGCAGTTCTTC.

The V and J genes are TRBV7-8 and TRBJ1-5; D is perhaps TRBD1 (5 bases). The length of the CDR3 is 13 residues. V lost 5 bases and J 5 bases, leaving 10 bases between the germline ends. The germline V gene has CDR1 SGHVS and CDR2 FQNEAQ. As DNA, the CDR3 is TGTGCCAGCAGCCCCATGGGGGATCAGCCCCAGCATTTT. As protein: CASSPMGDQPQHF.

The J gene is TRBJ2-1, the V gene TRBV5-8, with TRBD1 matching 10 bases. This CDR3 region has 18 residues. Germline values: CDR1 SGHTS, CDR2 YDEGEE. V dropped 5 bases and J dropped 3; count of bases not matched to a gene: 14. CDR3 coding DNA: TGTGCCAGCAGTTCGGACAGGGGGATTAGCGGCCTCTACAATGAGCAGTTCTTC. As protein: CASSSDRGISGLYNEQFF.

This chain connects TRBV21-1 to TRBJ2-2; the DNA was not used to check the table's D call, TRBD1. TRBV21-1 counts as a pseudogene. This CDR3 spans 15 amino acids. The CDR3 is CASFGTDHNTGELFF. The CDR3 nucleotides read TGTGCCAGCTTCGGGACAGATCACAACACCGGGGAGCTGTTTTTT.